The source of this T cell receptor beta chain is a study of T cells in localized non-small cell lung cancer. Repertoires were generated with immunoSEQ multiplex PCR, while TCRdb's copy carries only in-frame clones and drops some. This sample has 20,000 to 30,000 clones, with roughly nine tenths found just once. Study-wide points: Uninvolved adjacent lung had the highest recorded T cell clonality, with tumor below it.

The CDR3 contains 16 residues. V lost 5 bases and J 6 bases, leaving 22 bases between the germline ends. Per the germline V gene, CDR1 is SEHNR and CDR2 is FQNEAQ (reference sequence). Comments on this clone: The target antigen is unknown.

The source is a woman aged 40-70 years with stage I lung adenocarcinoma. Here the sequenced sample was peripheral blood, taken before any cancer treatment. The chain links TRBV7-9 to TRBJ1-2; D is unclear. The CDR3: CASSPTPWGVENGYTF. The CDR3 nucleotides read TGTGCCAGCAGCCCTACCCCATGGGGTGTCGAAAATGGCTACACCTTC.